This T cell receptor (beta chain) was sequenced for a study of T-cell memory formation after mild COVID-19. Study-level information: TCR clusters were mostly confined to one donor each.

TCRdb reprocessed the 5' RACE reads with MiXCR, giving one entry per CDR3 protein. The sample has about 320,000 distinct CDR3 sequences; approximately 14% are singletons. The CDR3 runs to 15 residues. Germline V gives CDR1 SGHNT, CDR2 YYREEE (reference sequence). The germline V and J ends were trimmed by 4 bases and 2 bases, with 10 bases remaining between them. Broader study findings: Proof of SARS-CoV-2 specificity was absent for the second-wave clones that crested on day 37. Mainly CM and EM harbored the contracting CD4+ clones; mainly EMRA harbored the CD8+ ones. Whereas later expanders leaned CD4+, clones contracting day 15 to 85 showed a balanced CD4/CD8 makeup.

On this clonotype: Its specificity is unknown.

The sequenced material came from PBMCs or a T cell subset sorted from them (not recorded which). The chain employs TRBV5-4 and TRBJ2-6; D perhaps matches TRBD2 (6 bases). The sequence derives from a man aged 18 to 30 who had mild COVID-19 (a few samples of this study predate the infection). Cell type and time point are not known. CDR3 residues: CASSPPGAGANVLTF. The CDR3 DNA is TGTGCCAGCAGCCCGCCGGGGGCTGGGGCCAACGTCCTGACTTTC.